Each of the 2 T cell receptor beta chains below was sequenced from the same sample in a study of CD8+CD57+ T cells in acquired aplastic anemia. Profiling that covered TCR beta VDJ and CDR3 relied on genomic DNA as its template. TCRdb analysed the reads with MiXCR anew, one entry per CDR3 protein. The top ten hold about a third of the sample, which has 98,000 or so distinct CDR3 sequences, 40% to 60% seen once. The sample consisted of sorted CD4+, CD8+, or CD8+CD57+ T cells (not recorded which) from PBMCs. All receptors derive from a human donor in good health, serving as a control.

Ten or more counts support this clonotype. The chain couples TRBV5-1 to TRBJ1-1; D may be TRBD1 (6 bases). The germline V gene has CDR1 SGHRS and CDR2 YFSETQ. V dropped 1 base and J dropped 2 bases, with 9 bases sitting between them. The CDR3 consists of 14 residues. The CDR3 DNA reads as TGCGCCAGCAGCTTGCGGGGGCCCAACACTGAAGCTTTCTTT. Its translation: CASSLRGPNTEAFF.

The chain recombines TRBV9 with TRBJ1-3; D is uncertain. CDR3 length equals 13 residues. Germline CDR1 SGDLS, CDR2 YYNGEE. Trimming shortened V by 0 bases and J by 4 bases, and 5 bases separated the two germline ends. CDR3 bases: TGTGCCAGCAGCGTAGGGGAGGGAAACACCATATATTTT. Encoded protein: CASSVGEGNTIYF.